This TCR beta chain was documented in a study of human T cells and chemical hapten exposure. The time point here: patch test 1, 2 weeks after DPC sensitization. This sample's treatment: therapeutic diphenylcyclopropenone sensitization with weekly scalp DPC. Donors were 18 to 70-year-old alopecia patients suitable for DPC. This clonotype has more than one count but fewer than ten. The CDR3 loop spans 12 amino acids. Germline V gene data show CDR1 as MDHEN and CDR2 as SYDVKM. V lost 3 bases, J lost 9 bases, and 4 bases stayed unmatched. The authors' processing: Counting gave a median of around 100,000 TCRs per sample, with values ranging from about 20,000 to 750,000. Using its own MiXCR run on the RACE reads, TCRdb lists one record per CDR3 protein. The V and J calls and clone size are TCRdb's, not the authors'. The table has 150,000 to 200,000 distinct CDR3 sequences, around 22% seen once; the top ten hold under 7%.

This TCR was sampled from a woman in her forties or fifties with alopecia areata. Some clones in this sample may be carry-over from other donors' samples. The sequencing here drew on whole blood, taken in connection with sensitization to the hapten diphenylcyclopropenone (DPC). This chain uses TRBV28 with TRBJ2-7, with 8 positions matching TRBD2. The CDR3 bases are TGTGCCAGCAGTTTCCGGCGGGGGGCGCAGTACTTC. Its translation is CASSFRRGAQYF.